Following are 25 T cell receptor beta chains from one sample sequenced in a study of T cells in Graves' hyperthyroidism and ophthalmopathy. It was RNA transcripts that yielded the amplified TCR beta CDR3 regions. HTBI primers drove first-round RT-PCR of the TCR CDR3. MiXCR was run by TCRdb on the multiplex PCR reads, yielding one entry per CDR3 protein. The sample carries a few hundred thousand distinct CDR3 sequences, approximately 14% recorded once. What was sequenced was blood. These receptors all come from a woman aged 25 to 39 with Graves' ophthalmopathy.

At least ten counts were recorded for this clonotype. V usage is TRBV28 and J usage is TRBJ1-1; TRBD1 is a possible D gene (6 bases). Trimming left V 5 bases short and J 5 bases short, with 15 bases between. Germline-derived CDR1 and CDR2 are MDHEN and SYDVKM. This CDR3 has 14 amino acids. The CDR3 protein is CASSPLGARTEAFF. In DNA, the CDR3 is TGTGCCAGCAGTCCCCTGGGGGCGAGGACTGAAGCTTTCTTT.

V gene TRBV6-2 or TRBV6-3 combines with J gene TRBJ1-1, with TRBD1 identical over 7 bases. The CDR3 length is 14 residues. In germline, CDR1 is MNHEY, CDR2 SVGEGT. The V and J ends lost 4 bases and 4 bases, in that order; junction bases with no gene match: 6. In DNA form, the CDR3 reads TGTGCCAGCAGTTTAGGGGGCGGTGCCACTGAAGCTTTCTTT. This gives the protein CASSLGGGATEAFF.

The count of this clonotype is one. This chain connects TRBV6-1 to TRBJ2-3; TRBD1 is a possible D gene (6 bases). The ends were cut back, 6 bases at V and 4 bases at J, with 14 bases in the middle. The CDR3 runs to 14 residues. In germline, CDR1 is MNHNS, CDR2 SASEGT. CDR3 DNA: TGTGCCAGCAGCGTAGACAGGTGGTCAGATACGCAGTATTTT. Encoded protein: CASSVDRWSDTQYF.

In its sample, this clonotype was seen many times. This chain links TRBV7-9 with TRBJ2-7; 9 nucleotides match TRBD1. The junction had 6 bases not matched to a gene; V was cut back by 5 bases and J by 4 bases. This CDR3 region has 14 residues. Germline V CDR1 and CDR2: SEHNR, FQNEAQ (reference sequence). The CDR3 region has the DNA TGTGCCAGCAGCACACGGACAGGGGAGTACGAGCAGTACTTC. It translates to CASSTRTGEYEQYF. Using reference TRBV7-9 and TRBJ2-7 for the parts outside the CDR3, the full variable domain is DTGVSQNPRHKITKRGQNVTFRCDPISEHNRLYWYRQTLGQGPEFLTYFQNEAQLEKSRLLSDRFSAERPKGSFSTLEIQRTEQGDSAMYLCASSTRTGEYEQYFGPGTRLTVT.

This clonotype was recorded many times. The CDR3 DNA sequence: TGTGCCAGCAGTTTACGGATGAGGGGAGAGCTTGAAGCTTTCTTT. Its translation: CASSLRMRGELEAFF. The chain couples TRBV27 to TRBJ1-1; possible D gene TRBD1, 5 bases. With 2 bases removed from V and 7 bases from J, the gap between germline ends came to 17 bases. CDR3 size: 15 residues. Germline CDR1 MNHEY, CDR2 SMNVEV (reference sequence).

This clonotype was seen ten or more times. This sequence joins TRBV6-1 and TRBJ2-7; tentatively, D is TRBD1 (5 bases). V lost 7 bases, J lost 6 bases, and 13 bases lay in between. CDR1 and CDR2 (germline): MNHNS, SASEGT. There are 12 residues in the CDR3. CDR3: CASKSGSAEQYF. In DNA form, the CDR3 reads TGTGCCAGCAAGTCAGGGTCTGCCGAGCAGTACTTC.

This clonotype was found many times. This chain links TRBV6-1 with TRBJ1-6; tentatively, D is TRBD1 (6 bases). The CDR3 totals 14 residues. CDR1 is MNHNS, CDR2 SASEGT, per germline. V was shortened by 8 bases and J by 4 bases, with 12 bases between the two germline ends. The CDR3, as DNA: TGTGCCAGCGGCCAAGGACAGTATAATTCACCCCTCCACTTT. Translated: CASGQGQYNSPLHF.

CDR3: CASSYRGQGGEKLFF. The DNA for the CDR3 is TGTGCCAGCAGTTACAGGGGGCAGGGAGGTGAAAAACTGTTTTTT. The V gene is TRBV6-9, the J gene TRBJ1-4, with 8 bases lining up with TRBD1. The CDR3 is 15 amino acids. CDR1 and CDR2 from the germline V gene are MNHGY and SVAAGI. V lost 3 bases, J lost 7 bases, and 7 bases stayed unmatched.

The rearrangement joins TRBV4-1 to TRBJ2-3; weak D call: TRBD2 (5 bases). Trimming took 4 bases from V and 5 from J, leaving 16 bases between them. Germline V gene sequence: CDR1 MGHRA, CDR2 YSYEKL. This CDR3 is 15 amino acids long. CDR3 sequence: CASSLQTGVGDTQYF. The CDR3 DNA is TGCGCCAGCAGCCTACAAACCGGGGTTGGAGATACGCAGTATTTT.

This clonotype was detected many times. No conserved phenylalanine or tryptophan is present at the end of the CDR3, so a read error is the likely explanation. The chain joins TRBV2 to TRBJ2-7, with 13 bases lining up with TRBD2. Trimming cost V 6 bases and J 2 bases; bases outside gene matches: 10. Germline values: CDR1 SNHLY, CDR2 FYNNEI. This CDR3 spans 17 amino acids. The CDR3 nucleotides read TGTGCCAGCAGCTATGGTCCCGGGACTAGCGGGACCTACGAGCAGTACCTC. Protein sequence: CASSYGPGTSGTYEQYL.

At least ten counts were recorded for this clonotype. V usage is TRBV18 and J usage is TRBJ2-7; 7 bases map to TRBD1. CDR3 length: 16 amino acids. The germline V gene has CDR1 KGHSH and CDR2 LQKENI. Trimming removed 4 bases from V and 3 bases from J; junction bases left unmatched: 12. In DNA form, the CDR3 reads TGTGCCAGCTCACGGGGCGGCGGACAGGCCAGCTACGAGCAGTACTTC. Translating it yields CASSRGGGQASYEQYF.

This clonotype came up a few times. This chain links TRBV5-1 with TRBJ1-1; a weak D match, TRBD1 (5 bases). Trimming cost V 1 base and J 1 base, with 14 bases left between them. Germline-derived CDR1 and CDR2 are SGHRS and YFSETQ. This CDR3 is built from 16 residues. The CDR3 DNA is TGCGCCAGCAGCTTGATGGGGGGGTTCGGGAACACTGAAGCTTTCTTT. This sequence encodes CASSLMGGFGNTEAFF. The full variable domain, with the rest looked up from reference TRBV5-1 and TRBJ1-1, is KAGVTQTPRYLIKTRGQQVTLSCSPISGHRSVSWYQQTPGQGLQFLFEYFSETQRNKGNFPGRFSGRQFSNSRSEMNVSTLELGDSALYLCASSLMGGFGNTEAFFGQGTRLTVV.

The chain employs TRBV9 and TRBJ2-1; D is possibly TRBD1 (6 bases). CDR1 and CDR2 (germline): SGDLS, YYNGEE. Trimming took 0 bases from V and 6 from J, leaving 13 bases between them. The CDR3 consists of 15 residues. Written as DNA, the CDR3 is TGTGCCAGCAGCGTAGGTGGGGAAGGGGGCAATGAGCAGTTCTTC. It yields the protein CASSVGGEGGNEQFF.

This clonotype was detected many times. This sequence joins TRBV20-1 and TRBJ2-7; 7 nucleotides match TRBD1. J lost 0 bases, V lost 3 bases, and 5 bases had no gene match. The CDR3 has 14 amino acids. Germline CDR1 is DFQATT and CDR2 is SNEGSKA (reference sequence). CDR3 in DNA: TGCAGTGCTAGGGTACGGGACAGCTCCTACGAGCAGTACTTC. Translation: CSARVRDSSYEQYF.

Of note for this clonotype: A read error may explain this, as a much larger clone is one base away. The J gene is TRBJ1-2, the V gene TRBV5-1, with D tentatively TRBD1 (5 bases). Trimming removed 1 base from V and 2 bases from J, with 21 bases in between. The germline CDR1 and CDR2 sequences are SGHRS and YFSETQ. CDR3 length: 18 residues. In nucleotides, the CDR3 is TGCGCCAGCAGCTTGCATGGGTCAGGGCTCTTTAAGAACTATGGCTACACCTTC. It specifies CASSLHGSGLFKNYGYTF.

For this clonotype: A much larger clone sits a single nucleotide away, making a read error possible. The chain combines TRBV10-1 with TRBJ2-3; 10 nucleotides agree with TRBD2. Germline V CDR1 and CDR2: WNHNN, SYGVQD (reference sequence). The CDR3 is 17 amino acids. J gave up 3 bases and V 2 bases, and 8 bases lay outside the gene matches. The CDR3, as DNA: TGCGCCAGCAGTGAGCCGTTCACTAGCGGGAAAACAGATACGCAGTATTTT. It codes for CASSEPFTSGKTDTQYF.

V usage is TRBV6-2 or TRBV6-3 and J usage is TRBJ2-7, with no clear D. V was pared by 0 bases and J by 2 bases, with 11 bases between. The CDR3 is 15 amino acids. Germline assignment: CDR1 MNHEY and CDR2 SVGEGT. The CDR3 region is CASSYSPRQAYEQYF. CDR3 DNA sequence: TGTGCCAGCAGTTACTCCCCGAGACAAGCCTACGAGCAGTACTTC.

This clonotype has more than one count but fewer than ten. V usage is TRBV24-1 and J usage is TRBJ2-7; no clear D. Germline V gene data show CDR1 as KGHDR and CDR2 as SFDVKD. This CDR3 has 13 amino acids. Trimming pared 5 bases from V and 3 bases from J, leaving 10 bases between. DNA of the CDR3: TGTGCCACCAGTGCCGCGACAAACTACGAGCAGTACTTC. Translating it yields CATSAATNYEQYF.

This clonotype showed up many times. The gene calls are TRBV18 and TRBJ2-2; possibly TRBD1 or TRBD2 for D (5 bases each). From germline, CDR1 is KGHSH and CDR2 LQKENI. V lost 0 bases, J lost 0 bases, and 8 bases lay in between. The CDR3 covers 16 residues. In DNA, the CDR3 is TGTGCCAGCTCACCACCGCTGGGACCGAACACCGGGGAGCTGTTTTTT. The encoded protein is CASSPPLGPNTGELFF.

This chain uses TRBV9 with TRBJ1-1, with D unresolved. This CDR3 is 14 amino acids long. Trimming removed 4 bases from V and 3 bases from J, with 13 bases in between. Germline V gene lookup returns CDR1 SGDLS and CDR2 YYNGEE. The CDR3: CASSSGIRDTEAFF. CDR3 nucleotides: TGTGCCAGCAGCTCCGGGATTCGGGACACTGAAGCTTTCTTT.

This clonotype was observed a handful of times. This chain joins TRBV25-1 and TRBJ1-6; the D gene is possibly TRBD1 (5 bases). This CDR3 is built from 15 residues. Germline CDR1 MGHDK, CDR2 SYGVNS. V was trimmed by 4 bases and J by 2 bases, leaving 9 bases between them. CDR3 residues: CASSGDRTYNSPLHF. CDR3 nucleotides: TGTGCCAGCAGTGGAGACAGAACCTATAATTCACCCCTCCACTTT.

Notes on this clonotype: This may arise from a read error, as a much more abundant clone is one base away. The chain joins TRBV27 to TRBJ2-3, with 7 bases aligning to TRBD1. Germline loops: CDR1 MNHEY, CDR2 SMNVEV (reference sequence). CDR3 size: 15 residues. The CDR3 nucleotides read TGTGCCAGCGGTTTTGGGGACAGATTCACAGATACGCAGTATTTT. Protein product: CASGFGDRFTDTQYF.

This clonotype was counted at least ten times. The J gene is TRBJ2-3, the V gene TRBV5-1; D remains unclear. CDR1 SGHRS and CDR2 YFSETQ come from the germline V gene. The CDR3 is 15 residues long. Trimming cost V 0 bases and J 6 bases, with 14 bases left between them. The DNA of the CDR3 is TGCGCCAGCAGCTTGGCGGTTCCTCCCGGGGATACGCAGTATTTT. Translating gives CASSLAVPPGDTQYF.

This clonotype was detected many times. V usage is TRBV9 and J usage is TRBJ2-5; 9 bases match TRBD1. Germline V gives CDR1 SGDLS, CDR2 YYNGEE. This CDR3 comprises 15 residues. The V and J ends lost 3 bases and 3 bases, in that order; junction bases with no gene match: 6. The CDR3 loop is CASSAGGTGKETQYF. As DNA, the CDR3 is TGTGCCAGCAGCGCCGGGGGGACAGGGAAAGAGACCCAGTACTTC.

The chain has TRBV6-1 and TRBJ1-4, with 8 nucleotides matching TRBD1. The V and J ends lost 7 bases and 5 bases, in that order; junction bases with no gene match: 9. The CDR3 sequence is 15 residues long. Germline CDR1 MNHNS, CDR2 SASEGT. The CDR3 sequence is CASKPVGQENEKLFF. For the CDR3, the DNA is TGTGCCAGCAAACCCGTGGGACAGGAAAATGAAAAACTGTTTTTT.